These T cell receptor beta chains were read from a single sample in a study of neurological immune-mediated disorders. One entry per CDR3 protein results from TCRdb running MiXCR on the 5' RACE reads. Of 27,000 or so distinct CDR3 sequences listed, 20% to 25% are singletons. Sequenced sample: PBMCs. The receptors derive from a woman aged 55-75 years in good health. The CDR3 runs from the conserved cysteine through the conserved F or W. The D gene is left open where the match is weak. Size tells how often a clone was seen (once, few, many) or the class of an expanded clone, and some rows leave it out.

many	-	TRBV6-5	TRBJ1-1	TGTGCCAGCAGCTTAGCCAGCGTATCTGAAGCTTTCTTT	CASSLASVSEAFF
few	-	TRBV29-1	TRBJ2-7	TGCAGCGTTGTCGTGTGCATCCACCCAGGGAGGTATAGGGAGCAGTACTTC	CSVVVCIHPGRYREQYF
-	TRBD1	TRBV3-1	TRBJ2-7	TGTGCCGGCAGCCCCGGGACAGGGGGCAGCTACGAGCAGTACTTC	CAGSPGTGGSYEQYF
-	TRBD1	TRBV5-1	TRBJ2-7	TGCGCCAGCTCGGGACAGCCTTACGAGCAGTACTTC	CASSGQPYEQYF
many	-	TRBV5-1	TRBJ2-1	TGCGCCAGCAGAATGGGGGGGGGCGGCTACAATGAGCAGTTCTTC	CASRMGGGGYNEQFF
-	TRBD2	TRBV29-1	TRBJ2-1	TGCAGCGTTGGGGCTAGCGGGAGTATATATGAGCAGTTCTTC	CSVGASGSIYEQFF
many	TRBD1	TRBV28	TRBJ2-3	TGTGCCAGCAGTTTAAACCCGACAGGACAGGGAGATACGCAGTATTTT	CASSLNPTGQGDTQYF
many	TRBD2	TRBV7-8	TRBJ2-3	TGTGCCAGCAGAGGGCTAGCGGGGGCGCTAGCAACAGATACGCAGTATTTT	CASRGLAGALATDTQYF
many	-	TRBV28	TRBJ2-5	TGTGCCAGCAGCCCCGCGGAGGGCCTGGAGACCCAGTACTTC	CASSPAEGLETQYF
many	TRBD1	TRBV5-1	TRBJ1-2	TGCGCCAGCAGAATACAGGGGGCGAGCTATGGCTACACCTTC	CASRIQGASYGYTF
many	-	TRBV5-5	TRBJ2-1	TGTGCCAGCAGTATTTACTCGGCCGATGAGCAGTTCTTC	CASSIYSADEQFF
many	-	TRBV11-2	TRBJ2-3	TGTGCCAGCAGCTTATTGCAGAGCACAGATACGCAGTATTTT	CASSLLQSTDTQYF
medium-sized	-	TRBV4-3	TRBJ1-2	TGCGCCAGCAGCCACGGCCGGGACACCTCCGGTGGCTACACCTTC	CASSHGRDTSGGYTF
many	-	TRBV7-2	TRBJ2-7	TGTGCCAGCAGCTCGTCAACCGGGACGGTGGAGTACTTC	CASSSSTGTVEYF
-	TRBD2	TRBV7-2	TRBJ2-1	TGTGCCAGCAGCTTAGTGGCTAGCGGGAGTTTCAATGAGCAGTTCTTC	CASSLVASGSFNEQFF
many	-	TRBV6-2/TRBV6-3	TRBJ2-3	TGTGCCAGCAGTTCCGCAGATACGCAGTATTTT	CASSSADTQYF
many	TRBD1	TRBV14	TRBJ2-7	TGTGCCAGCAGCCTGGACAGGGGGTACGAGCAGTACTTC	CASSLDRGYEQYF
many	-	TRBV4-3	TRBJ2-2	TGCGCCAGCAGCCAGAAACTCACCGGGGAGCTGTTTTTT	CASSQKLTGELFF
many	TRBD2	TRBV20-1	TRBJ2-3	TGCAGTGCTGCTACCACCCTAGCGGGGGTTGCAGATACGCAGTATTTT	CSAATTLAGVADTQYF
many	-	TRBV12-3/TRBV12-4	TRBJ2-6	TGTGCCAGCAGTTTAGCGAGCTGGACTGGGGCCAACGTCCTGACTTTC	CASSLASWTGANVLTF
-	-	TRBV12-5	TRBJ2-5	TGTGCTAGTGGTTTCGACAACTACCAAGAGACCCAGTACTTC	CASGFDNYQETQYF
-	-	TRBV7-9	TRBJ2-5	TGTGCCAGCAGCTTAGCGACGACGGTGGAGACCCAGTACTTC	CASSLATTVETQYF
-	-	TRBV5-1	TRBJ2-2	TGCGCCAGCAGCTTGAGAGTGGACACCGGGGAGCTGTTTTTT	CASSLRVDTGELFF
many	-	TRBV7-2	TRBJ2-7	TGTGCCAGCGGATACTACCCAGCCCCATACGAGCAGTACTTC	CASGYYPAPYEQYF
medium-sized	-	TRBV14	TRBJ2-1	TGTGCCAGCAGCCCAAGACAGAAATCCAATGAGCAGTTCTTC	CASSPRQKSNEQFF
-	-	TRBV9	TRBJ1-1	TGTGCCAGCAGCGTAGAACAGGTGAACACTGAAGCTTTCTTT	CASSVEQVNTEAFF
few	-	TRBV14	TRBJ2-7	TGTGCCAGCAGCCACCAGGGTGAAAGGGGCTACGAGCAGTACTTC	CASSHQGERGYEQYF
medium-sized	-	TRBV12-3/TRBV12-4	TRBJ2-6	TGTGCCAGCAGTTTTTTGGTGTCTGGGGCCAACGTCCTGACTTTC	CASSFLVSGANVLTF
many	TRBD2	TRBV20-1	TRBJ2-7	TGCAGTGGTCGGGGGGACTCCTACGAGCAGTACTTC	CSGRGDSYEQYF
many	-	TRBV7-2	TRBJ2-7	TGTGCCAGCAGCCTCGACGGGACTCAAGGACCGATCTCCTACGAGCAGTACTTC	CASSLDGTQGPISYEQYF
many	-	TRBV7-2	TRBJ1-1	TGTGCCAGCAGCTTAGCGAGGGTAGGGGACACTGAAGCTTTCTTT	CASSLARVGDTEAFF
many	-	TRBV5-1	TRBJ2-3	TGCGCCAGCAGCCCAAGCACAGATACGCAGTATTTT	CASSPSTDTQYF
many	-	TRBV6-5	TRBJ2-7	TGTGCCAGCAGTTACTCTGCGGGTCCACTCTCCTACGAGCAGTACTTC	CASSYSAGPLSYEQYF